The 15 T cell receptor beta chains listed next were all sequenced from one sample in a study of cytomegalovirus exposure and HLA in healthy donors. Produced via immunoSEQ multiplex PCR; TCRdb's table is partial and in-frame only. This table holds more than 85,000 clones, 85% to 90% found once. Sequenced sample: PBMCs. These receptors originate from a woman between 18 and 29 years old in good health and CMV-seronegative.

CDR3 sequence (DNA): TGCAGCGTCAAGGGGGATGTCTATGGCTACACCTTC. Translating it yields CSVKGDVYGYTF. The J gene is TRBJ1-2, the V gene TRBV29-1, with TRBD1 as a possible D gene (6 bases). V was trimmed by 6 bases and J by 4 bases, leaving 12 bases between them. CDR3 length: 12 residues. Germline CDR1 SQVTM, CDR2 ANQGSEA.

This clone showed up just once. CDR3 amino acids: CASSQQTADYEQYF. The CDR3 DNA reads as TGCGCCAGCAGCCAACAGACAGCTGATTACGAGCAGTACTTC. The chain employs TRBV4-3 and TRBJ2-7, with D possibly matching TRBD1 (5 bases). CDR1 is LGHNA and CDR2 is YSLEER in the germline V gene. V lost 2 bases, J lost 4 bases, and 12 bases lay in between. The CDR3 runs 14 residues.

The rearrangement joins TRBV27 to TRBJ1-1; D remains unclear. The CDR3 is 13 amino acids. Trimming removed 3 bases at V and 5 bases at J, with 10 bases between. Looked up from germline, CDR1 is MNHEY and CDR2 is SMNVEV (reference sequence). The CDR3 sequence: CASSLEGRTEAFF. DNA of the CDR3: TGTGCCAGCAGTTTGGAGGGTAGGACTGAAGCTTTCTTT.

The rearrangement joins TRBV19 to TRBJ1-5; 8 bases are shared with TRBD1. There are 15 residues in the CDR3. Germline CDR1 reads LNHDA; CDR2 reads SQIVND (reference sequence). Unmatched junction bases numbered 10, after V lost 5 bases and J lost 7 bases. The DNA of the CDR3 is TGTGCCAGTAGTGCCTACACAGGGGGAGGGCAGCCCCAGCATTTT. This encodes CASSAYTGGGQPQHF.

The chain links TRBV27 to TRBJ2-7; 9 bases fit TRBD1. This CDR3 is 16 amino acids long. Germline V gene data show CDR1 as MNHEY and CDR2 as SMNVEV (reference sequence). V lost 4 bases to trimming and J lost 1 base; unmatched junction nucleotides: 8. The CDR3, as DNA: TGTGCCAGCAGTTCACGAGGGACAGGGAGTTCCTACGAGCAGTACTTC. It translates to CASSSRGTGSSYEQYF.

This chain uses TRBV15 with TRBJ1-5; D is perhaps TRBD1 (5 bases). CDR3 length equals 15 residues. V was cut by 5 bases and J by 4 bases, with 15 bases left in between. Germline-derived CDR1 and CDR2 are LNHNV and YYDKDF (reference sequence). Written as DNA, the CDR3 is TGTGCCACCAGCTGGGCCGTGGGGGGGAATCAGCCCCAGCATTTT. Translation: CATSWAVGGNQPQHF. Based on the CDR3 plus reference TRBV15 and TRBJ1-5, the full variable domain is DAMVIQNPRYQVTQFGKPVTLSCSQTLNHNVMYWYQQKSSQAPKLLFHYYDKDFNNEADTPDNFQSRRPNTSFCFLDIRSPGLGDTAMYLCATSWAVGGNQPQHFGDGTRLSIL.

DNA for the CDR3: TGTGCCAGCTCACCAGGGACTAGCGGGTTCGATGAGCAGTTCTTC. It is translated as CASSPGTSGFDEQFF. The rearrangement links TRBV18 to TRBJ2-1; TRBD2 aligns across 12 bases. The CDR3 is 15 amino acids. Germline CDR1 reads KGHSH; CDR2 reads LQKENI. Losses at the gene ends were 2 bases for V and 8 bases for J; bases not matched to a gene: 4.

V is TRBV16 and J is TRBJ2-2; 8 bases map to TRBD1. CDR1 KGHSY and CDR2 FQNENV come from the germline V gene. The CDR3 sequence is 17 residues long. V gave up 0 bases and J gave up 4 bases; unmatched junction bases: 7. The CDR3 DNA reads TGTGCCAGCAGCCAATCCGCAGGGGGCCTTGGCACCGGGGAGCTGTTTTTT. Amino acids: CASSQSAGGLGTGELFF. Complete variable domain (other parts from reference TRBV16 and TRBJ2-2): GEEVAQTPKHLVRGEGQKAKLYCAPIKGHSYVFWYQQVLKNEFKFLISFQNENVFDETGMPKERFSAKCLPNSPCSLEIQATKLEDSAVYFCASSQSAGGLGTGELFFGEGSRLTVL.

This chain uses TRBV14 with TRBJ2-1; 8 nucleotides match TRBD2. The V and J ends lost 4 bases and 10 bases, in that order; junction bases with no gene match: 15. Per germline, CDR1 SGHDN and CDR2 FVKESK. The CDR3 contains 16 residues. In nucleotides, the CDR3 is TGTGCCAGCAGCCCTGGTCGGACTAGCCTAGTGAGGGAGCAGTTCTTC. Protein: CASSPGRTSLVREQFF.

V usage is TRBV27 and J usage is TRBJ1-1; D is uncertain. This CDR3 has 13 residues. Germline V gene lookup returns CDR1 MNHEY and CDR2 SMNVEV (reference sequence). Trimming stripped 4 bases from V and 1 base from J, with 7 bases between. The CDR3 DNA sequence: TGTGCCAGCAGTTACACACGGAACACTGAAGCTTTCTTT. It translates to CASSYTRNTEAFF.

The chain is built from TRBV5-1 and TRBJ1-4; TRBD1 matches at 10 bases. From germline, CDR1 is SGHRS and CDR2 YFSETQ. There are 14 residues in the CDR3. V gave up 4 bases and J gave up 8 bases; unmatched junction bases: 5. The CDR3 loop is CASSVGTGAEKLFF. CDR3 DNA: TGCGCCAGCAGCGTAGGGACAGGGGCAGAAAAACTGTTTTTT.

The gene calls are TRBV5-1 and TRBJ2-2; 7 nucleotides agree with TRBD2. The CDR3 contains 16 residues. CDR1 SGHRS and CDR2 YFSETQ come from the germline V gene. The V gene end was trimmed by 0 bases and the J gene end by 1 base; junction bases not matched to a gene: 3. CDR3 amino acids: CASSLEPSGNTGELFF. In DNA, the CDR3 is TGCGCCAGCAGCTTGGAACCTAGCGGGAACACCGGGGAGCTGTTTTTT.

The chain recombines TRBV7-9 with TRBJ2-1, with 9 positions matching TRBD2. CDR1 SEHNR and CDR2 FQNEAQ come from the germline V gene (reference sequence). The length of the CDR3 is 18 residues. The V and J ends lost 5 bases and 3 bases, in that order; junction bases with no gene match: 14. In nucleotides, the CDR3 is TGTGCCAGCAGCCTCCCAAGCGGCGGGGGGGCTCGCTACAATGAGCAGTTCTTC. Protein product: CASSLPSGGGARYNEQFF.

The chain carries TRBV4-3 and TRBJ2-5; 9 nucleotides line up with TRBD1. Unmatched junction bases numbered 3, after V lost 3 bases and J lost 1 base. Germline CDR1 reads LGHNA; CDR2 reads YSLEER. The CDR3 sequence is 15 residues long. The CDR3 bases are TGCGCCAGCAGCCACGGGGACAGGGCCCAAGAGACCCAGTACTTC. Residues: CASSHGDRAQETQYF.

This chain connects TRBV5-6 to TRBJ2-1; D may be TRBD2 (6 bases). This CDR3 comprises 13 residues. CDR1 SGHDT and CDR2 YYEEEE come from the germline V gene. CDR3 sequence (DNA): TGTGTCTCACGGGACTCCCGACACAATGAGCAGTTCTTC. This codes for CVSRDSRHNEQFF.